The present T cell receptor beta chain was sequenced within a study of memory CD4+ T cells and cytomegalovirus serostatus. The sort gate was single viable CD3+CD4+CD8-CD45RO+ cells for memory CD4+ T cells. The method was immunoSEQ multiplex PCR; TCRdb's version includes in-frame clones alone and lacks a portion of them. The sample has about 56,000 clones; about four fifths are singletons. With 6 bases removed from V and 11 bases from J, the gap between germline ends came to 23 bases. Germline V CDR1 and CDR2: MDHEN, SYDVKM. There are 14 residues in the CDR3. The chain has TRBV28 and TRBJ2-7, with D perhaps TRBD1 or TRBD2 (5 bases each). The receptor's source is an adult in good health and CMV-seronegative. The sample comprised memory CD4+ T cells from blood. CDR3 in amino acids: CASSPPRTGQAEYF. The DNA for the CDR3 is TGTGCCAGCAGCCCCCCCCGCACAGGACAAGCGGAGTACTTC.